These 10 T cell receptor beta chains were all obtained from the same sample, sequenced in a study of T cells in Graves' hyperthyroidism and ophthalmopathy. The CDR3 regions of TCR beta were amplified from RNA transcripts. The HTBI set primed first-round TCR CDR3 RT-PCR. TCRdb called the multiplex PCR reads again in MiXCR, with one record for every CDR3 protein. The sample records some 98,000 distinct CDR3 sequences, roughly 37% being singletons. The specimen sequenced was peripheral blood or thyroid tissue (not recorded which). The receptors originated from a woman in her 30s with Graves' hyperthyroidism.

This clonotype was counted ten times or more. The chain couples TRBV13 to TRBJ2-7; 10 nucleotides agree with TRBD1. This CDR3 spans 13 amino acids. In germline, CDR1 is PRHDT, CDR2 FYEKMQ (reference sequence). V lost 6 bases and J lost 5; bases outside the gene matches: 4. CDR3 in amino acids: CASRGQGRDEQYF. The CDR3, as DNA: TGTGCCAGCAGGGGACAGGGGAGGGACGAGCAGTACTTC.

The J gene is TRBJ2-7, the V gene TRBV15; TRBD2 aligns across 7 bases. V gave up 1 base and J gave up 2 bases; unmatched junction bases: 8. This CDR3 has 16 amino acids. Germline V gives CDR1 LNHNV, CDR2 YYDKDF (reference sequence). The CDR3 here is CATSRAGGPTAYEQYF. Written as DNA, the CDR3 is TGTGCCACCAGCAGAGCGGGAGGCCCCACAGCCTACGAGCAGTACTTC.

At least ten counts were recorded for this clonotype. The chain links TRBV5-6 to TRBJ1-5; tentative D call: TRBD1 (6 bases). The germline V gene has CDR1 SGHDT and CDR2 YYEEEE. V was clipped by 0 bases and J by 5 bases, with 12 bases between them. This CDR3 contains 15 residues. CDR3 loop: CASSLGTVSYQPQHF. The CDR3 coding sequence is TGTGCCAGCAGCTTGGGGACAGTCAGTTATCAGCCCCAGCATTTT.

This rearrangement joins TRBV15 to TRBJ2-6; weak D call: TRBD1 (6 bases). Germline assignment: CDR1 LNHNV and CDR2 YYDKDF (reference sequence). The CDR3 sequence is 17 residues long. Trimming cost V 1 base and J 0 bases, with 10 bases left between them. The CDR3 DNA sequence: TGTGCCACCAGCAGAGGGACAGCCACCTCTGGGGCCAACGTCCTGACTTTC. The encoded protein is CATSRGTATSGANVLTF. Together with reference TRBV15 and TRBJ2-6, the CDR3 gives the full variable domain: DAMVIQNPRYQVTQFGKPVTLSCSQTLNHNVMYWYQQKSSQAPKLLFHYYDKDFNNEADTPDNFQSRRPNTSFCFLDIRSPGLGDTAMYLCATSRGTATSGANVLTFGAGSRLTVL.

In this sample, this clonotype turned up many times. This chain links TRBV20-1 with TRBJ2-7; D is perhaps TRBD2 (5 bases). The V end lost 3 bases, the J end lost 7 bases, and 16 bases lay between the germline ends. The CDR3 contains 13 residues. Germline V gives CDR1 DFQATT, CDR2 SNEGSKA (reference sequence). The CDR3 nucleotides are TGCAGTGCTAGTCCCCCGGGATTATTTGAGCAGTACTTC. Its protein is CSASPPGLFEQYF.

This chain links TRBV5-1 with TRBJ2-3; TRBD2 is a possible D gene (5 bases). This CDR3 has 15 amino acids. Trimming took 3 bases from V and 2 from J, leaving 13 bases between them. Germline V gene sequence: CDR1 SGHRS, CDR2 YFSETQ. CDR3 sequence (DNA): TGCGCCAGCAGCTATGAACGGGGAAACACAGATACGCAGTATTTT. Translated: CASSYERGNTDTQYF. The variable domain in full, with the rest retrieved from reference TRBV5-1 and TRBJ2-3, is KAGVTQTPRYLIKTRGQQVTLSCSPISGHRSVSWYQQTPGQGLQFLFEYFSETQRNKGNFPGRFSGRQFSNSRSEMNVSTLELGDSALYLCASSYERGNTDTQYFGPGTRLTVL.

J is TRBJ2-5 and V is TRBV7-9; 7 bases agree with TRBD2. Germline trimming cut 6 bases from V and 4 bases from J; bases unmatched to any gene: 14. Germline CDR1 SEHNR, CDR2 FQNEAQ (reference sequence). This CDR3 comprises 16 residues. CDR3 region: CASSSFRGGSAETQYF. The DNA of the CDR3 is TGTGCCAGCAGTTCGTTCCGGGGCGGGAGTGCAGAGACCCAGTACTTC.

The chain carries TRBV9 and TRBJ1-2, with D maybe TRBD1 (5 bases). V was pared by 3 bases and J by 0 bases, with 15 bases between. From germline, CDR1 is SGDLS and CDR2 YYNGEE. The CDR3 contains 16 residues. The CDR3 loop reads CASSGSGGYANYGYTF. The CDR3 bases are TGTGCCAGCAGCGGAAGCGGGGGGTATGCTAACTATGGCTACACCTTC.

The rearrangement uses TRBV5-8 and TRBJ1-1; TRBD1 is a possible D gene (6 bases). CDR1 is SGHTS, CDR2 YDEGEE, per germline. The CDR3 has 15 amino acids. The V end was cut by 3 bases, the J end by 2 bases, with 14 bases between. The CDR3 protein is CASSSDSGANTEAFF. The DNA for the CDR3 is TGTGCCAGCAGCTCGGACTCGGGGGCCAACACTGAAGCTTTCTTT.

The table lists this clonotype with many counts. The chain is built from TRBV7-8 and TRBJ2-5, with 9 nucleotides matching TRBD1. Unmatched junction bases numbered 14, after V lost 5 bases and J lost 4 bases. This CDR3 comprises 17 residues. Germline CDR1 reads SGHVS; CDR2 reads FQNEAQ. The DNA for the CDR3 is TGTGCCAGCAGCCAAGCGGGACAGGGAACCGGAAGAGAGACCCAGTACTTC. It specifies CASSQAGQGTGRETQYF.